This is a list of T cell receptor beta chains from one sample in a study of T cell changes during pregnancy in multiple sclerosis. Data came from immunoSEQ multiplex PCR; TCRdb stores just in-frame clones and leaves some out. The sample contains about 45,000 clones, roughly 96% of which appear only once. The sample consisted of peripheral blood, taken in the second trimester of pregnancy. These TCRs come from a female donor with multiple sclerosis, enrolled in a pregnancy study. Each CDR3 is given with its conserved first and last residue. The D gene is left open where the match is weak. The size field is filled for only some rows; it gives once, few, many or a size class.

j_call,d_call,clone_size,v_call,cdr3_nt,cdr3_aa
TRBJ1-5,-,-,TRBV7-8,TGTGCCAGCAGACCAGGGCGGGGGATCGGGCCCCAGCATTTT,CASRPGRGIGPQHF
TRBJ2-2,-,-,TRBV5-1,TGCGCCAGCAGTCCCGCAGGGGCGACGAACACCGGGGAGCTGTTTTTT,CASSPAGATNTGELFF
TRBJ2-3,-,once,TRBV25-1,TGTGCCAGCAGTGAATTGGAGGGCACAGATACGCAGTATTTT,CASSELEGTDTQYF
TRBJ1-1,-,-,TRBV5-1,TGCGCCAGCAGCCGGGCCGGGGGTGGGACTGAAGCTTTCTTT,CASSRAGGGTEAFF
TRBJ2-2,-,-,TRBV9,TGTGCCAGCAGCGTAGCACCTGCAGGGAATCTTTTCCTCGCCGGGGAGCTGTTTTTT,CASSVAPAGNLFLAGELFF
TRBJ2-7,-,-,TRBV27,TGTGCCAGCAGTTATCTTGGGAGTTCCTACGAGCAGTACTTC,CASSYLGSSYEQYF
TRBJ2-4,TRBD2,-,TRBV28,TGTGCCAGCAGTGCCGGGACTAGCCAAAACATTCAGTACTTC,CASSAGTSQNIQYF
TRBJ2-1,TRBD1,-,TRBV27,TGTGCCAGCAAGGTGGTAGCGGCAGGGGGCCATGAGCAGTTCTTC,CASKVVAAGGHEQFF
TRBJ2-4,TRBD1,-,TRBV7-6,TGTGCCAGCAGTCCTCGGGGACAGGGGGATCACGCGACCTACAACATTCAGTACTTC,CASSPRGQGDHATYNIQYF
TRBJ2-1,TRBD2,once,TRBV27,TGTGCCAGCAGTACGGGACTAGGGGGCTACAATGAGCAGTTCTTC,CASSTGLGGYNEQFF
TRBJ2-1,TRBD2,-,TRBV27,TGTGCCAGCAATGGCGGGAGCCGGTACAATGAGCAGTTCTTC,CASNGGSRYNEQFF
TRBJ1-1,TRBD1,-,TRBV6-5,TGTGCCAGCAGTTACTCGGACAGGGGATACACTGAAGCTTTCTTT,CASSYSDRGYTEAFF
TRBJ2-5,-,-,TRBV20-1,TGCAGTGTTAGGGGGGGGGAGACCCAGTACTTC,CSVRGGETQYF
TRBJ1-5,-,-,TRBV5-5,TGTGCCAGCAGCTTATCTCAGGGGTATCAGCCCCAGCATTTT,CASSLSQGYQPQHF
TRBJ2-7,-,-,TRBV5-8,TGTGCCAGCAGCAAGACAGAGAGCTCCTACGAGCAGTACTTC,CASSKTESSYEQYF
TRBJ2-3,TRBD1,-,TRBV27,TGTGCCAGCACCAGACAGGGCCCCTGGACAGATACGCAGTATTTT,CASTRQGPWTDTQYF
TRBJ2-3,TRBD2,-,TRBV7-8,TGTGCCAGCAGCACTAGCGGGAGGGCCGACGCAGATACGCAGTATTTT,CASSTSGRADADTQYF
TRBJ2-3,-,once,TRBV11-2,TGTGCCAGCAGCTCCGTAGGAGGGGCAGATACGCAGTATTTT,CASSSVGGADTQYF
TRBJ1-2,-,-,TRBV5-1,TGCGCCAGCAGCTTGAGTACAGCTAACTATGGCTACACCTTC,CASSLSTANYGYTF
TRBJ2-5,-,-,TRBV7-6,TGTGCCAGCAGCTTAGGGGGGAGGGAGACCCAGTACTTC,CASSLGGRETQYF
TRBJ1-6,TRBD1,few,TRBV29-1,TGCAGCGTCGAGACAGGGGATAATTCACCCCTCCACTTT,CSVETGDNSPLHF
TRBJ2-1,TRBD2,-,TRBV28,TGTGCCAGCAGCTTGGGACTAGCGGGACGGAATGAGCAGTTCTTC,CASSLGLAGRNEQFF
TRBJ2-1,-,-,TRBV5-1,TGCGCCAGCAGCTGGCGGGACAGCTCCTACAATGAGCAGTTCTTC,CASSWRDSSYNEQFF
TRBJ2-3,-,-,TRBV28,TGTGCCAGCAACTCCTTTATAGGTCGGGACAAATCGAATACGTACACAGATACGCAGTATTTT,CASNSFIGRDKSNTYTDTQYF
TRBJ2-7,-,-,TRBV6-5,TGTGCCACCTCCAGCGGCTATTCGGGGAACGAGCAGTACTTC,CATSSGYSGNEQYF
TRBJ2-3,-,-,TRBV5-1,TGCGCCAGCAGCTCCCGGGACACACGTTCGACAGATACGCAGTATTTT,CASSSRDTRSTDTQYF
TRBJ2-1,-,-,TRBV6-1,TGTGCCAGCAGTGAAAAGAGGTTAGGCCTGGGGTTCTTC,CASSEKRLGLGFF
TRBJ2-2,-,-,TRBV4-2,TGTGCCAGCACAGGGGCAGGGGTTCAGGTCGGGGAGCTGTTTTTT,CASTGAGVQVGELFF
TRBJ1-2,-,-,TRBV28,TGTGCCAGCAAAATCCTCCCCGGGGTGGGCTATGGCTACACCTTC,CASKILPGVGYGYTF
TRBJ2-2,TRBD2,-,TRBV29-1,TGCAGCGTTGAAGGCCGACTAGCGGTCCAGCCCACCGGGGAGCTGTTTTTT,CSVEGRLAVQPTGELFF
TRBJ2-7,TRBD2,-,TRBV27,TGTGCCAGCAGGGTAGCGGGAGCCTACGAGCAGTACTTC,CASRVAGAYEQYF